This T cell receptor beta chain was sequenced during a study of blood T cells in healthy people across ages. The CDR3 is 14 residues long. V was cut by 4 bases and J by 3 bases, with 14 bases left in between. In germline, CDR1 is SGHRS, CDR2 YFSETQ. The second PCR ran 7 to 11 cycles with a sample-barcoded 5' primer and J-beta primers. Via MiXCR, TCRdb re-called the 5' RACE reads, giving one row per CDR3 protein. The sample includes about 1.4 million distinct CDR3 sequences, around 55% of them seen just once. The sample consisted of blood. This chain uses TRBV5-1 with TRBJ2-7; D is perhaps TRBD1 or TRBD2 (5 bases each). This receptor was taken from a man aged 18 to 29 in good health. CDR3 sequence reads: CASSQRDGGYEQYF. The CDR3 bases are TGCGCCAGCAGCCAAAGGGACGGCGGCTACGAGCAGTACTTC.